This T cell receptor beta chain was observed in a study of response to subunit inactivated influenza vaccine. Trimming at V came to 7 bases and at J to 6 bases, leaving 11 bases not matched to a gene. The CDR3 covers 15 residues. Germline-derived CDR1 and CDR2 are SEHNR and FQNEAQ (reference sequence). TCRdb re-derived calls from the RT-PCR reads in MiXCR, one entry per CDR3 protein. This table holds approximately 700,000 distinct CDR3 sequences, 15% to 19% found once. The sample in question was PBMCs from blood, obtained approximately 13 days after vaccination. This receptor was identified in a man aged 45 to 65 who received an inactivated influenza vaccine. The chain has TRBV7-9 and TRBJ2-1; 8 bases align to TRBD1. CDR3 region: CASNNGQGHTNEQFF. The CDR3 DNA reads as TGTGCCAGCAACAACGGACAGGGCCACACCAATGAGCAGTTCTTC.